This T cell receptor beta chain stems from a study of PD-1 blockade in classical Hodgkin lymphoma (dated by TCRdb to the early 2020s). In terms of the full investigation: Nivolumab dosing was 3 mg/kg intravenously every 2 weeks, continuing until either disease progression or unacceptable toxicity. To define a peripheral blood immune signature of response to PD-1 blockade in classical Hodgkin lymphoma, the study combined TCR beta sequencing with CyTOF.

In the case of this clone: What antigen it recognizes has not been identified. Base qualities are not provided; no much larger clone lies one nucleotide away.

In light of the paper, this sample's time point label describes: cycle 4 day 1 (C4D1), after about 6 weeks of nivolumab. All trial patients had relapsed after autologous stem cell transplantation, with cohorts A, B and C differing in prior brentuximab vedotin exposure. The trial cohort comprised around 60 patients with relapsed/refractory classical Hodgkin lymphoma whose best overall responses were complete response, partial response or progressive disease. Single-agent nivolumab was administered to trial patients in the multi-cohort phase II CheckMate 205 trial. An independent review committee assessed best overall response using the 2007 International Working Group response criteria. Trial PBMCs were obtained immediately prior to nivolumab initiation (C1D1) and on therapy at cycle 2 day 1 and cycle 4 day 1. Peripheral blood was collected in 8 mL Vacutainer Cell Preparation Tubes, from which PBMCs were isolated by centrifugation and then cryopreserved.

The Qiagen DNeasy kit was used to extract genomic DNA from unsorted PBMCs and from the negatively selected CD4+ and CD8+ fractions. TCR beta CDR3 regions were subjected to amplification by immunoSEQ multiplex PCR with primers that anneal to V and J segments. A synthetic immune receptor repertoire was used to minimize amplification bias, and remaining bias was computationally removed after sequencing. The original pipeline was this. Custom Python scripts were used to quantify repertoire diversity as the Shannon entropy index. The unsorted, CD4+ and CD8+ repertoires were each analyzed separately, with the exception of combined analyses, where CD4+ and CD8+ sequences were merged in silico. Clonal expansion was defined as at least a 2-fold frequency increase after treatment relative to C1D1, with a pseudocount of 0.5 for undetected baseline clones. Singleton clones were defined as clones with 0 or 1 copy at C1D1, and non-singleton clones were defined as clones with 2 or more copies. Clones expanded in unsorted samples were annotated as CD4+, CD8+ or unknown by matching protein sequences in sorted samples from the same patient. Diversity changes from C1D1 to C4D1 were tested in paired samples using Wilcoxon tests. TCRdb limited this immuneACCESS table to in-frame rearrangements with V and J called. A share of clones is missing; checked studies link under half to unresolved V genes, and the rest is unexplained. The V and J calls and the clone size are those of that table, but D and trimming were determined from the DNA. Present in this sample are more than 75,000 clones, 85% to 95% of which were seen just once. About 2% of the sample belongs to the ten largest clones.

Results and caveats for the whole study, not just this receptor: Patients starting nivolumab less than 1 year after ASCT had lower diversity and were excluded from later analyses to avoid confounding by immune reconstitution. Baseline diversity similar to that of newly diagnosed patients was observed in trial patients achieving complete response, whereas significantly lower diversity was observed in partial responders and progressors. By C4D1, a significant rise was seen in CD4+ TCR diversity but not in CD8+ TCR diversity (p=0.0027 vs p=0.16), and the rise was most apparent among complete responders (p=0.02). The study was restricted to a single clinical trial cohort, and the causes of repertoire differences, possibly disease activity or prior therapy, were left undefined. Baseline TCR diversity was reported to be lower in newly diagnosed patients than in healthy donors and to be lower still in relapsed/refractory patients.

This clonotype was sampled from a human donor with classical Hodgkin lymphoma. The sample in question was peripheral blood mononuclear cells (PBMCs), obtained before the fourth cycle of nivolumab.

The DNA sequence reads TGCGCCAGCAGCTTGGGGACAGAATACGAGCAGTACTTC. Its protein is CASSLGTEYEQYF. Recombination linked TRBV5-1 to TRBJ2-7; 6 matching bases give a weak D call of TRBD1. The CDR3 starts with the cysteine, ends with the phenylalanine, and has 13 residues. Solely the CDR3 DNA is kept, with 39 bases framed from the first base. The germline V gene yields SGHRS for CDR1 and YFSETQ for CDR2. Trimming at the junction amounts to 0 bases on V and 4 bases on J, and the germline ends lie 8 bases apart. Reference TRBV5-1 and TRBJ2-7 genes cover what lies past the CDR3, so the full variable domain is KAGVTQTPRYLIKTRGQQVTLSCSPISGHRSVSWYQQTPGQGLQFLFEYFSETQRNKGNFPGRFSGRQFSNSRSEMNVSTLELGDSALYLCASSLGTEYEQYFGPGTRLTVT.